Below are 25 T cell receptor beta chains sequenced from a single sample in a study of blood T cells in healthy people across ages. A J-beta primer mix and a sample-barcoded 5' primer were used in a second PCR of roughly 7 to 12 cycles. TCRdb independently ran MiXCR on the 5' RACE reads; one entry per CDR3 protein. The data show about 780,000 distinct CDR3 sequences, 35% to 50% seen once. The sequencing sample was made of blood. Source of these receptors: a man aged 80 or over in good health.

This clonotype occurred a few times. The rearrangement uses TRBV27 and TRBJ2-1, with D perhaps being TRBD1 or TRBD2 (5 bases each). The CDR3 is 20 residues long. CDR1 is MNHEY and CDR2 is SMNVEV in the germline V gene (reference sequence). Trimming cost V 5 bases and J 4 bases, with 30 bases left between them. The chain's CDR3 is CASSPSQFFRDAARYNEQFF. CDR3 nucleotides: TGTGCCAGCAGTCCCTCTCAGTTCTTCCGGGACGCAGCACGATACAATGAGCAGTTCTTC.

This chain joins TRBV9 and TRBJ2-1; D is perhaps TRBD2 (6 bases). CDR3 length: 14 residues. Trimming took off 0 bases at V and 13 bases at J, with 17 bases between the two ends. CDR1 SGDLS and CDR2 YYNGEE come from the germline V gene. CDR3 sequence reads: CASSVGAGSETQFF. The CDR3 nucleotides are TGTGCCAGCAGCGTAGGGGCGGGATCGGAGACCCAGTTCTTC.

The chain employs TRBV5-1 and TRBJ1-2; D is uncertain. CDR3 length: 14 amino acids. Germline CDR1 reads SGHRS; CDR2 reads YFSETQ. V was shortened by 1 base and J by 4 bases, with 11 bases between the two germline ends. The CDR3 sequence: CASSLNPGSYGYTF. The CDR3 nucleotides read TGCGCCAGCAGCTTGAATCCGGGTAGCTATGGCTACACCTTC. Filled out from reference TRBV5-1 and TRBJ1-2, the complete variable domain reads KAGVTQTPRYLIKTRGQQVTLSCSPISGHRSVSWYQQTPGQGLQFLFEYFSETQRNKGNFPGRFSGRQFSNSRSEMNVSTLELGDSALYLCASSLNPGSYGYTFGSGTRLTVV.

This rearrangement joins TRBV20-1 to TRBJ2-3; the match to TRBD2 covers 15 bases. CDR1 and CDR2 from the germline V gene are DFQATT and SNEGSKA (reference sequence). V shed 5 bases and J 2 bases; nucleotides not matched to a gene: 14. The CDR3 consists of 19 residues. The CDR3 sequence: CSAVDLGLAGGPFTDTQYF. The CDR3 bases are TGCAGTGCTGTAGACCTGGGACTAGCGGGAGGCCCCTTCACAGATACGCAGTATTTT.

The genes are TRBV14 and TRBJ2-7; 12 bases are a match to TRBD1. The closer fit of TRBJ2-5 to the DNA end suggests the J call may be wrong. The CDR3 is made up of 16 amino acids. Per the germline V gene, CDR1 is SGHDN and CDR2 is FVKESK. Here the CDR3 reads CASSLMGTGGRETQYF. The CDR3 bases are TGTGCCAGCAGCCTTATGGGGACAGGGGGCCGAGAGACCCAGTACTTC.

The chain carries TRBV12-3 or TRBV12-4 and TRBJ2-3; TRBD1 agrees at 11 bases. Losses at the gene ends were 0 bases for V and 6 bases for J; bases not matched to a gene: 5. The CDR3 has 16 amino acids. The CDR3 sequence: CASSLAGTGGSDTQYF. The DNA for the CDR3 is TGTGCCAGCAGTTTAGCCGGGACAGGGGGATCCGATACGCAGTATTTT.

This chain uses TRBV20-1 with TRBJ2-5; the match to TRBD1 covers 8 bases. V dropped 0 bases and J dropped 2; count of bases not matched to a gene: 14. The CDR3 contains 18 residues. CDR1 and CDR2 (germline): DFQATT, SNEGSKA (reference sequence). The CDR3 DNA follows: TGCAGTGCTAGAGATGGACAGGGTGTGATGGAAACTCAAGAGACCCAGTACTTC. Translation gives CSARDGQGVMETQETQYF.

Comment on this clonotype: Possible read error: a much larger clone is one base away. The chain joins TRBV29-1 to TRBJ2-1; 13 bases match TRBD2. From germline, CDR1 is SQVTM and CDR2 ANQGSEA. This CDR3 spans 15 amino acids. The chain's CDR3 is CSVIHTSGRANGQFF. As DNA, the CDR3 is TGCAGCGTTATCCACACTAGCGGGAGGGCCAATGGGCAGTTCTTC.

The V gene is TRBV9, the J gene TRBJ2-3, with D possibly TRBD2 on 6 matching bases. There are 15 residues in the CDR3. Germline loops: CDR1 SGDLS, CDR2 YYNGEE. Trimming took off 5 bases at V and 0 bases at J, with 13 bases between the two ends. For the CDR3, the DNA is TGTGCCAGCAGTGTGCGGGGCACTAGCACAGATACGCAGTATTTT. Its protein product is CASSVRGTSTDTQYF.

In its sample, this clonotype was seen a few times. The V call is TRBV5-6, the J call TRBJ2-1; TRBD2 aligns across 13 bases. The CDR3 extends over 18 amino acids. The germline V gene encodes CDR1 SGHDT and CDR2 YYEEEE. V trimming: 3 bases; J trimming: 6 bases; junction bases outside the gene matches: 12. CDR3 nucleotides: TGTGCCAGCAGCTCAATCGGACTAGCGGGAGATGGGCTCAATGAGCAGTTCTTC. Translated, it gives CASSSIGLAGDGLNEQFF.

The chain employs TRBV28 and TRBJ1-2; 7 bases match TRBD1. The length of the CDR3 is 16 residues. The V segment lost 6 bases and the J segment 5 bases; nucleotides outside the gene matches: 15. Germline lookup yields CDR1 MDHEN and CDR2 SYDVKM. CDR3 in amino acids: CASRIPRQGPPYGYTF. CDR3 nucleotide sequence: TGTGCCAGCAGGATTCCGAGACAGGGCCCACCGTATGGCTACACCTTC.

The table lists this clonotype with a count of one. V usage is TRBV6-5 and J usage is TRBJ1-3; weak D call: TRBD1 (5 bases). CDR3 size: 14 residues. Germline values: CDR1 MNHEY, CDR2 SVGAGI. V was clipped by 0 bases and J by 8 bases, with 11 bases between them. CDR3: CASSYSMGRDTIYF. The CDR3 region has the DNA TGTGCCAGCAGTTACTCGATGGGACGAGACACCATATATTTT.

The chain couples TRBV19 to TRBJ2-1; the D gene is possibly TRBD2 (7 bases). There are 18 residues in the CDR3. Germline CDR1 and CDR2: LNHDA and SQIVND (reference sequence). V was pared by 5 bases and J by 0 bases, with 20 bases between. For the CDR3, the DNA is TGTGCCAGTAGTGACCGGGGAGGGGGAAGGGGCTCCTACAATGAGCAGTTCTTC. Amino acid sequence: CASSDRGGGRGSYNEQFF.

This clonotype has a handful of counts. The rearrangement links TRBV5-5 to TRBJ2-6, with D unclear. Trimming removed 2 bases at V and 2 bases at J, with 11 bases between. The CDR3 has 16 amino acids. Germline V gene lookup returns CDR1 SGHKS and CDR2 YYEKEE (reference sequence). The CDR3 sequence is CASSLGKDTGANVLTF. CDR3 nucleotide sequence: TGTGCCAGCAGCTTAGGAAAGGATACTGGGGCCAACGTCCTGACTTTC.

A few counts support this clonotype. CDR3 protein: CASSSRDRGYQETQYF. The CDR3 nucleotides are TGTGCCAGCAGCTCACGGGACAGGGGGTACCAAGAGACCCAGTACTTC. The V gene is TRBV7-3, the J gene TRBJ2-5; 11 positions agree with TRBD1. V shed 4 bases, J shed 0 bases, and the junction held 4 bases outside the gene matches. This CDR3 spans 16 amino acids. Germline CDR1 reads SGHTA; CDR2 reads FQGTGA.

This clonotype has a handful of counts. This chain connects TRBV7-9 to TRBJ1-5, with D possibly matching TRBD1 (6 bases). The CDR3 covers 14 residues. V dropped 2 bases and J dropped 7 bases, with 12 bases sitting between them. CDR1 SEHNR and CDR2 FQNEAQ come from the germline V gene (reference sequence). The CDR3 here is CASSLNREGQPQHF. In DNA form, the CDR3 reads TGTGCCAGCAGCTTAAACAGGGAGGGACAGCCCCAGCATTTT.

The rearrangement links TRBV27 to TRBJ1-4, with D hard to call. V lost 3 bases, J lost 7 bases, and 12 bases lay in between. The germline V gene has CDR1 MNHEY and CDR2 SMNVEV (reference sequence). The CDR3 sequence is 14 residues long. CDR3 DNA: TGTGCCAGCAGTTTCGGGCGGGGAGGTGAAAAACTGTTTTTT. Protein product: CASSFGRGGEKLFF.

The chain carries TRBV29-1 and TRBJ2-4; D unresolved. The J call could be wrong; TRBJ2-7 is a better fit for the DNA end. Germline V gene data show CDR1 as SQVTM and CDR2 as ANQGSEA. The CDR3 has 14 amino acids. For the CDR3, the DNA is TGCAGCGTTGAAGTACGGTCCTCATCCTACGAGCAGTACTTC. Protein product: CSVEVRSSSYEQYF.

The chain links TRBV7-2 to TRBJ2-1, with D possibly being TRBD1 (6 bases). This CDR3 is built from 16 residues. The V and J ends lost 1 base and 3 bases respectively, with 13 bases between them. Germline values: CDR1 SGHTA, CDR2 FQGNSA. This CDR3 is CASSLERGGGYNEQFF. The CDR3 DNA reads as TGTGCCAGCAGCTTAGAGAGAGGGGGTGGCTACAATGAGCAGTTCTTC. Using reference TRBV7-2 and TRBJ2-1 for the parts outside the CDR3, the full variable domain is GAGVSQSPSNKVTEKGKDVELRCDPISGHTALYWYRQSLGQGLEFLIYFQGNSAPDKSGLPSDRFSAERTGGSVSTLTIQRTQQEDSAVYLCASSLERGGGYNEQFFGPGTRLTVL.

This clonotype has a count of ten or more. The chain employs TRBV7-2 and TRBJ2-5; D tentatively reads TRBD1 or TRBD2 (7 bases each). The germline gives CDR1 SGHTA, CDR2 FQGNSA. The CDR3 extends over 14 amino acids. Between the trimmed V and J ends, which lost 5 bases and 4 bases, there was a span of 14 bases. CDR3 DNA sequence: TGTGCCAGCAGCATTACCAGGGGGGGAGAGACCCAGTACTTC. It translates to CASSITRGGETQYF.

CDR3 nucleotide sequence: TGTGCCAGCGCGCGGCGGAGGACAGATACGCAGTATTTT. The encoded protein is CASARRRTDTQYF. V gene TRBV27 combines with J gene TRBJ2-3, with a weak D call TRBD2 (5 bases). Germline lookup yields CDR1 MNHEY and CDR2 SMNVEV (reference sequence). There are 13 residues in the CDR3. V was clipped by 8 bases and J by 3 bases, with 12 bases between them.

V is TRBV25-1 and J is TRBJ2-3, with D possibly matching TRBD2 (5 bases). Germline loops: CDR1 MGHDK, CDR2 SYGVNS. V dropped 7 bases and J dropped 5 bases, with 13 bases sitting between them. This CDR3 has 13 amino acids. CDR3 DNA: TGTGCCAGCACCCGAAGTGAGGGAGATACGCAGTATTTT. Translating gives CASTRSEGDTQYF.

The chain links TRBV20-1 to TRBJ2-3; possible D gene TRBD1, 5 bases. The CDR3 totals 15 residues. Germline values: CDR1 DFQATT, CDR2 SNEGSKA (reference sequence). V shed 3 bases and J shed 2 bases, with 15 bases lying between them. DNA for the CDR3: TGCAGTGCTAGTAGGGGTATAGAATCCACAGATACGCAGTATTTT. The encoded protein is CSASRGIESTDTQYF.

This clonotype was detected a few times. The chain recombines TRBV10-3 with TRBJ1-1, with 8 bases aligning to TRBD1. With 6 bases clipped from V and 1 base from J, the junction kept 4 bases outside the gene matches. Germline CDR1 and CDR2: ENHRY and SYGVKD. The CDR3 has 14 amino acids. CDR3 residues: CAIRRDRQNTEAFF. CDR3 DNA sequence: TGTGCCATCAGGAGGGACAGGCAGAACACTGAAGCTTTCTTT.

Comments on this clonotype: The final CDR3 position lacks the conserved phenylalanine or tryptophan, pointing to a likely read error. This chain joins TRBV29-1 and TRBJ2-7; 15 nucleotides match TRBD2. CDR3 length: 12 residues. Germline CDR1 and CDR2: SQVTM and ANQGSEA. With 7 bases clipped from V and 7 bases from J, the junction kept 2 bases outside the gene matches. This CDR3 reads CSAGLAGGEQYL. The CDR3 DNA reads TGCAGCGCGGGACTAGCGGGAGGAGAGCAGTACTTA.